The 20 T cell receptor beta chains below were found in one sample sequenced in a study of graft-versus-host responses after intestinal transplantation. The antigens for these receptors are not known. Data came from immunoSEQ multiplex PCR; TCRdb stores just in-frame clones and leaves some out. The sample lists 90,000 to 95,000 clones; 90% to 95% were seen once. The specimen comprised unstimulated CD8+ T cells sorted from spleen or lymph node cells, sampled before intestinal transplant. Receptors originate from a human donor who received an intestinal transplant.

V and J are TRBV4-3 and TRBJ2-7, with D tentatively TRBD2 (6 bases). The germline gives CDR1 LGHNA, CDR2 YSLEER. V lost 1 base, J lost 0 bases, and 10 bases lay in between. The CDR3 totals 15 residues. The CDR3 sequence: CASSQATGGSYEQYF. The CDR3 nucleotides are TGCGCCAGCAGCCAAGCTACCGGGGGCTCCTACGAGCAGTACTTC.

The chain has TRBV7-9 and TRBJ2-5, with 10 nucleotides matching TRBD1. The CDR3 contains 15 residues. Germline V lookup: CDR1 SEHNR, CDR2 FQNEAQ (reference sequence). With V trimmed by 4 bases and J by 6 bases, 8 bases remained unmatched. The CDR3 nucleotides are TGTGCCAGCAGCTCCGGGACAGGGGCGGTAAAGACCCAGTACTTC. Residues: CASSSGTGAVKTQYF.

The CDR3 loop is CASSQDEGASGELFF. CDR3 sequence (DNA): TGCGCCAGCAGCCAAGACGAGGGGGCGTCTGGGGAGCTGTTTTTT. The chain uses TRBV4-1 and TRBJ2-2, with 7 positions matching TRBD1. The CDR3 loop spans 15 amino acids. The V segment lost 0 bases and the J segment 8 bases; nucleotides outside the gene matches: 6. Germline lookup yields CDR1 MGHRA and CDR2 YSYEKL.

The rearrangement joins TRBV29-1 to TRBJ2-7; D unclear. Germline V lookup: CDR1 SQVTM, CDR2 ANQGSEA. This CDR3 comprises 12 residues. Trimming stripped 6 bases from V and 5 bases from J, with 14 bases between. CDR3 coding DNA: TGCAGCGTGCCCATCCCGACGGACGAGCAGTACTTC. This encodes CSVPIPTDEQYF.

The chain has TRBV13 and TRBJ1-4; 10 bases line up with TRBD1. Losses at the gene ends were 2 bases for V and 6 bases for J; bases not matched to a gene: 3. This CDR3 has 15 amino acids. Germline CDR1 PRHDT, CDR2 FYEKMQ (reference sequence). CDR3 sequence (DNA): TGTGCCAGCAGCTTACAGACAGGGGGCGATGAAAAACTGTTTTTT. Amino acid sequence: CASSLQTGGDEKLFF.

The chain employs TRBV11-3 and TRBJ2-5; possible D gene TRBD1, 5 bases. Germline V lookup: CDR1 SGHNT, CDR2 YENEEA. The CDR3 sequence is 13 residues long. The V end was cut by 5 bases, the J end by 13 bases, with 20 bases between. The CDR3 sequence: CASSPQVLGPVYF. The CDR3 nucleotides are TGTGCCAGCAGCCCCCAGGTGCTGGGGCCCGTGTACTTC.

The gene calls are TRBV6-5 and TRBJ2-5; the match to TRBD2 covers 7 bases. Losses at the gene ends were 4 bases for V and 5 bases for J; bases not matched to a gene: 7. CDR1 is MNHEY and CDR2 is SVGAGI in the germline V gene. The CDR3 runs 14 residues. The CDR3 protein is CASSLAGDGETQYF. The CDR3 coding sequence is TGTGCCAGCAGTTTGGCGGGGGATGGGGAGACCCAGTACTTC.

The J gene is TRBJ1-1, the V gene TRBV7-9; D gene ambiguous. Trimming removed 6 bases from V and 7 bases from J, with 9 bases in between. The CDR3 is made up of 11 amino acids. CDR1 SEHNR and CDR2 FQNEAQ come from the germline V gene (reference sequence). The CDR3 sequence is CASRKILEAFF. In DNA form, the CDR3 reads TGTGCCAGCAGGAAGATCCTTGAAGCTTTCTTT.

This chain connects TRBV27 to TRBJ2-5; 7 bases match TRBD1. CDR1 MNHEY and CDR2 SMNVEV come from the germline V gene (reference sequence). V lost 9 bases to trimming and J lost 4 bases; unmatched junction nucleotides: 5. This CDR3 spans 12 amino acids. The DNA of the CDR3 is TGTGCCAGGATGACAGGGATAGAGACCCAGTACTTC. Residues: CARMTGIETQYF.

The CDR3 nucleotides read TGTGCCAGCAGCTTTGGCGAAAACATTCAGTACTTC. Protein product: CASSFGENIQYF. This chain links TRBV7-9 with TRBJ2-4; no definite D call. Between the trimmed V and J ends, which lost 3 bases and 5 bases, there was a span of 5 bases. The CDR3 length is 12 residues. Germline V gene lookup returns CDR1 SEHNR and CDR2 FQNEAQ (reference sequence).

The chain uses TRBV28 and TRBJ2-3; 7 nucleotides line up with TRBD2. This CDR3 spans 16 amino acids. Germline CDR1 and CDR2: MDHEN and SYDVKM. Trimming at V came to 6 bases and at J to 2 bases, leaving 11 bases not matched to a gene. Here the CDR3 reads CASRGGLAEDTDTQYF. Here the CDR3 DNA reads TGTGCCAGCAGGGGGGGGTTAGCGGAGGACACAGATACGCAGTATTTT.

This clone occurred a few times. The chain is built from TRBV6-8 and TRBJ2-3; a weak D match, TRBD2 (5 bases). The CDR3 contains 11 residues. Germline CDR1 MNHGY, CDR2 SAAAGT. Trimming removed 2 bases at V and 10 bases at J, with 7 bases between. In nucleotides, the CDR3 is TGTGCCAGCAGTTACGCGGGTTCGCAGTATTTT. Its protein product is CASSYAGSQYF.

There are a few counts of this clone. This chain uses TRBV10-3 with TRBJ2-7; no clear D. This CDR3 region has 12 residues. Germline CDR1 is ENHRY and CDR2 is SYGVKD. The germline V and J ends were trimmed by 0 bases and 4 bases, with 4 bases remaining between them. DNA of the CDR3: TGTGCCATCAGTGAGTCGGGGTACGAGCAGTACTTC. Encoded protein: CAISESGYEQYF.

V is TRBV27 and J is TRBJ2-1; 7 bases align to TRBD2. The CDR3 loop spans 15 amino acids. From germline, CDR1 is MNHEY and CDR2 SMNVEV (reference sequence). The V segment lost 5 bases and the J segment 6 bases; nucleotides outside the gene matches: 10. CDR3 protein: CASSASGTSGNEQFF. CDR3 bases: TGTGCCAGCAGTGCTAGCGGTACTAGTGGCAATGAGCAGTTCTTC.

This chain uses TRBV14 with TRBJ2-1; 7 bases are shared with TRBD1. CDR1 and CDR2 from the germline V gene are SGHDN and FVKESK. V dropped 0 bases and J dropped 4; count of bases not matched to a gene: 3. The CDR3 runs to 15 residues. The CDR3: CASSQDLTGYNEQFF. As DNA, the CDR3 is TGTGCCAGCAGCCAAGATCTGACAGGGTACAATGAGCAGTTCTTC.

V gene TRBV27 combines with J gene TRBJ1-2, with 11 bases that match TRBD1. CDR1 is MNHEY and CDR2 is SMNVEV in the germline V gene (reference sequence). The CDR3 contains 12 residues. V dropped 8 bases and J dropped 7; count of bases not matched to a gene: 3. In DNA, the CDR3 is TGTGCCAGCGCCGGGACAGGGGGTGGCTACACCTTC. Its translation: CASAGTGGGYTF.

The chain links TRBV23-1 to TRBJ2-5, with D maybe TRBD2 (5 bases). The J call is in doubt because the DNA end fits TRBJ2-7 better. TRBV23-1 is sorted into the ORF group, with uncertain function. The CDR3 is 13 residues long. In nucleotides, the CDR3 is TGCGTTCTCGCCCCTCACGGACTCTACGAGCAGTACTTC. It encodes CVLAPHGLYEQYF.

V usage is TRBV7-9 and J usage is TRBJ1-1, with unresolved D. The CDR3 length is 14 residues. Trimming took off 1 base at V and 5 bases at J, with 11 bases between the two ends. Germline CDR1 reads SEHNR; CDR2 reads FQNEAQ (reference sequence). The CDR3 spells CASSLEPGWTEAFF. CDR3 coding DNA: TGTGCCAGCAGCTTAGAGCCAGGCTGGACTGAAGCTTTCTTT.

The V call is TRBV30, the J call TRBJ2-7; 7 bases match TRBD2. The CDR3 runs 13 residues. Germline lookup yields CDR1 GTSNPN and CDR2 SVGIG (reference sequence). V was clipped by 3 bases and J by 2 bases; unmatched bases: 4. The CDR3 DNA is TGTGCCTGGAGCACCCTAGCGGCCTACGAGCAGTACTTC. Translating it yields CAWSTLAAYEQYF.

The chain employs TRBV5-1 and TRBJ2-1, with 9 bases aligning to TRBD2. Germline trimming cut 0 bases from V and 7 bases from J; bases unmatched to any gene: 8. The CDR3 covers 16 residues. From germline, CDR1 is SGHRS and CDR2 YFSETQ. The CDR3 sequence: CASSLVGGRASNEQFF. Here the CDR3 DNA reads TGCGCCAGCAGCTTGGTTGGCGGGAGGGCCTCTAATGAGCAGTTCTTC.